This T cell receptor (beta chain) was identified in a study of blood T cell repertoires in COVID-19. Overall study: Acute and convalescent COVID-19 samples came from the United States, Italy and Spain. The analysed material was cDNA or gDNA that came from T cells, B-cell-depleted T cells, or PBMCs.

The germline V gene encodes CDR1 SGHTA and CDR2 FQGNSA. Trimming at V came to 5 bases and at J to 3 bases, leaving 4 bases not matched to a gene. There are 16 residues in the CDR3. How the authors handled the data: By means of reference gene primer amplification, nucleated cell counts were estimated. The data were produced by immunoSEQ multiplex PCR, yet TCRdb's version contains in-frame clones alone and is incomplete. V, J and clone size were drawn from that table, and D and trimming were deduced from the DNA. The sample holds nearly 250,000 clones; approximately 85% are singletons and the top ten take 8.5% to 9.5%. Across 24 US areas, participants ranged in age from 18 to 89 years.

This receptor was taken from a woman between 45 and 65 years old with acute COVID-19. The chain uses TRBV7-2 and TRBJ2-1, with 13 bases identical to TRBD2. The material sequenced was PBMCs or T cells enriched from blood (not recorded which). CDR3 amino acids: CASSEGLAGYYNEQFF. CDR3 DNA sequence: TGTGCCAGCAGCGAGGGACTAGCGGGGTACTACAATGAGCAGTTCTTC.